The clone carrying this T cell receptor beta chain came up many times. Its antigen remains unknown. These data originate in a study of regulatory T cells in long-lasting Graves disease. Described time point: newly diagnosed GD, antithyroid drugs for less than 3 months. Scientists built the TCR library using RNA that was extracted from PBMCs. General study points: Because few samples were included, accuracy may have been lower.

V lost 4 bases to trimming and J lost 4 bases, with 20 bases between them. The CDR3 runs 17 residues. Looked up from germline, CDR1 is SGHRS and CDR2 is YFSETQ. Arm-PCR of CDR3 regions with iRepertoire HTBI primers generated TCR beta libraries. TCRdb used MiXCR to reprocess the multiplex PCR reads, holding one entry per CDR3 protein. The table lists around 250,000 distinct CDR3 sequences, 15% to 20% of them singletons. These records were also assigned to another study, of T cells in Graves' hyperthyroidism and ophthalmopathy.

The specimen was peripheral blood mononuclear cells (PBMCs), collected at new diagnosis, from a patient treated with antithyroid drugs. The TCR comes from a woman in her 30s with Graves disease. The chain carries TRBV5-1 and TRBJ1-4; D possibly corresponds to TRBD1 (6 bases). CDR3 coding DNA: TGCGCCAGCAGCCCCCGGGGGGGCAGGCAGGATAATGAAAAACTGTTTTTT. Its protein product is CASSPRGGRQDNEKLFF.